The clone carrying this TCR beta chain was found many times. Its specificity is unknown. Amplification yielded TCR beta CDR3 regions, with RNA transcripts as the source. With the HTBI primer set, the TCR CDR3 went through a first round of RT-PCR. TCRdb fed the multiplex PCR reads into MiXCR, producing one record per CDR3 protein. The table shows hundreds of thousands of distinct CDR3 sequences, with under 20% occurring only once. The source of the sample is a study of T cells in Graves' hyperthyroidism and ophthalmopathy. Whole-study context: Peripheral blood was collected at initial diagnosis, before any treatment. Study-wide results and caveats: In blood, most of the thyroid clonotypes expanded above 0.001 were also present.

This CDR3 is built from 16 residues. Germline CDR1 is MDHEN and CDR2 is SYDVKM. With V trimmed by 8 bases and J by 2 bases, 10 bases remained unmatched. No ophthalmopathy progression within 18 months constituted stable Graves' hyperthyroidism. Uncontrolled infection, other autoimmune disease, pregnancy or lactation barred patients from enrollment. This clonotype originated in a woman in her late teens or twenties with Graves' hyperthyroidism. Input material: blood. The chain recombines TRBV28 with TRBJ2-7; 12 bases are a match to TRBD2. CDR3 in DNA: TGTGCCAGCTCCGCGGCTAGCGGGGGGGCGCCCTACGAGCAGTACTTC. Protein product: CASSAASGGAPYEQYF.